This TCR beta chain was found in a study of blood T cell repertoires in COVID-19. Germline CDR1 MNHEY, CDR2 SVGAGI. V dropped 0 bases and J dropped 3 bases, with 8 bases sitting between them. The CDR3 contains 14 residues. Produced via immunoSEQ multiplex PCR; TCRdb's table is partial and in-frame only. The sample lists 200,000 to 300,000 clones; 75% to 90% were seen once. Sequencing was performed on peripheral blood. The rearrangement uses TRBV6-5 and TRBJ1-1; D is uncertain. The clonotype originates from a woman aged 35 to 49 who had recovered from COVID-19. CDR3 nucleotide sequence: TGTGCCAGCAGTTACTCGGCGGGGTACACTGAAGCTTTCTTT. This translates into CASSYSAGYTEAFF.